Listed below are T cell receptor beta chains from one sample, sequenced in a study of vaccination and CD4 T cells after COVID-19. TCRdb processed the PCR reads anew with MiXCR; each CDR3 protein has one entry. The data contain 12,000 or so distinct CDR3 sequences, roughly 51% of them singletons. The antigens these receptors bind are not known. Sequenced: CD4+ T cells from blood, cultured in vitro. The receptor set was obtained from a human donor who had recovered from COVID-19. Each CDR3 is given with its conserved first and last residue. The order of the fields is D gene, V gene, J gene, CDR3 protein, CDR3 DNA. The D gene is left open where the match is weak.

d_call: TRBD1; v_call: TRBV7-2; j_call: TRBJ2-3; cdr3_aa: CASSLGLGLFRDPWTGVKDTQYF; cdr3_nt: TGTGCCAGCAGCTTAGGTTTAGGGCTATTTAGGGACCCTTGGACAGGGGTTAAAGATACGCAGTATTTT
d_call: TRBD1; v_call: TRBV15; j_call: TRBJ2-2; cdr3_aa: CATSRATGEYTGELFF; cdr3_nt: TGTGCCACCAGCAGAGCTACAGGGGAATACACCGGGGAGCTGTTTTTT
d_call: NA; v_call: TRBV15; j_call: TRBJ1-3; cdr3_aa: CATSRDQGRGNTIYF; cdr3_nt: TGTGCCACCAGCAGAGATCAGGGACGAGGAAACACCATATATTTT
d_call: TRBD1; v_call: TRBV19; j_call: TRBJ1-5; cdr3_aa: CASSIGTVSNQPQHF; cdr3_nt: TGTGCCAGTAGTATCGGGACAGTTAGCAATCAGCCCCAGCATTTT
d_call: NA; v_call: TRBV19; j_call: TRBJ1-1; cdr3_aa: CASLQGRPRTEAFF; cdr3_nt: TGTGCCAGCCTCCAAGGAAGACCCCGCACTGAAGCTTTCTTT
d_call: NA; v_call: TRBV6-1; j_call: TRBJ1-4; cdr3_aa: CASRAAATNEKLFF; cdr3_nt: TGTGCCAGCAGAGCCGCGGCAACTAATGAAAAACTGTTTTTT
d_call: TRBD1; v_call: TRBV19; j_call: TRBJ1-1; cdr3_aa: CASSTRDRGHLNTEAFF; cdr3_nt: TGTGCCAGTAGTACCAGGGACAGGGGACACTTGAACACTGAAGCTTTCTTT
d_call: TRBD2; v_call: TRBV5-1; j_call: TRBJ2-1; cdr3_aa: CASSLVPGLAGVVSYNEQFF; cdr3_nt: TGCGCCAGCAGCTTGGTCCCGGGACTAGCGGGAGTCGTCAGCTACAATGAGCAGTTCTTC
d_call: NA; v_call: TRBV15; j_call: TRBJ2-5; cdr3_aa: CATSADAYEETQYF; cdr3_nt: TGTGCCACCAGCGCCGACGCCTACGAAGAGACCCAGTACTTC
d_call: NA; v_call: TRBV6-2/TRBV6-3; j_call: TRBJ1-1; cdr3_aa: CASSYRTSVPEAFF; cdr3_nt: TGTGCCAGCAGTTACCGGACGTCAGTCCCTGAAGCTTTCTTT
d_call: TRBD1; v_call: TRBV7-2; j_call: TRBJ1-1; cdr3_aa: CASSFGQGRMNTEAFF; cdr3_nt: TGTGCCAGCAGCTTTGGACAGGGGCGAATGAACACTGAAGCTTTCTTT
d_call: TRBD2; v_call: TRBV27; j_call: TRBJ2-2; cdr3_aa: CASSLTVLGGGGAPGELFF; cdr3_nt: TGTGCCAGCAGTTTAACGGTCTTGGGAGGCGGGGGGGCCCCCGGGGAGCTGTTTTTT